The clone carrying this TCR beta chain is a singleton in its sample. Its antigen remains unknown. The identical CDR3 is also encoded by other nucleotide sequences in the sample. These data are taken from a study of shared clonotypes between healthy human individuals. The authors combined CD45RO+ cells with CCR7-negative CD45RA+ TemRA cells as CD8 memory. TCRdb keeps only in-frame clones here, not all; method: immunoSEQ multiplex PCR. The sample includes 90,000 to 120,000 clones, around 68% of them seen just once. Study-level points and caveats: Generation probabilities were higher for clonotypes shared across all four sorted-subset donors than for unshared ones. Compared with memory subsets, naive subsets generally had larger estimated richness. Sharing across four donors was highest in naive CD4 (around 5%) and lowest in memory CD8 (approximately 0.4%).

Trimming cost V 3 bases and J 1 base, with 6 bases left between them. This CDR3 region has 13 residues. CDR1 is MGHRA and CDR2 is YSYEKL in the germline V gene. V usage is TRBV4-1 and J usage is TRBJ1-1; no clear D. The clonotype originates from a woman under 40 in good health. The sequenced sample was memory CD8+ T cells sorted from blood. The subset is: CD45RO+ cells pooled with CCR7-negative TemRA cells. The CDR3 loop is CASSQVENTEAFF. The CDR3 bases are TGCGCCAGCAGCCAGGTGGAGAACACTGAAGCTTTCTTT.